The 10 T cell receptor beta chains below were found in one sample sequenced in a study of monozygotic twins with inflammatory bowel disease. TCRdb re-analyzed the 5' RACE reads; it lists each CDR3 protein once, without DNA. Here the sample table reports about 160,000 distinct CDR3 sequences. The sample comprised blood. Receptor source: a human donor with ulcerative colitis or Crohn's disease, or a healthy co-twin of an affected twin (not recorded which).

V usage is TRBV15 and J usage is TRBJ1-4. Germline CDR1 and CDR2: LNHNV and YYDKDF (reference sequence). This CDR3 has 15 amino acids. This chain's CDR3 is CATSRDLGENEKLFF.

This chain links TRBV15 with TRBJ1-1. Germline CDR1 is LNHNV and CDR2 is YYDKDF (reference sequence). The CDR3 loop spans 15 amino acids. Here the CDR3 reads CATSRDGKQNTEAFF. The full variable domain, with the rest looked up from reference TRBV15 and TRBJ1-1, is DAMVIQNPRYQVTQFGKPVTLSCSQTLNHNVMYWYQQKSSQAPKLLFHYYDKDFNNEADTPDNFQSRRPNTSFCFLDIRSPGLGDTAMYLCATSRDGKQNTEAFFGQGTRLTVV.

The chain employs TRBV28 and TRBJ1-4; TCRdb's assignment of TRBD1 cannot be checked, as there is no DNA. Germline loops: CDR1 MDHEN, CDR2 SYDVKM. CDR3 size: 15 residues. This CDR3 is CASSPRTGGDEKLFF.

The chain has TRBV5-6 and TRBJ2-2; TCRdb reports TRBD1, a call that lacks DNA to check it against. The length of the CDR3 is 15 residues. Germline-derived CDR1 and CDR2 are SGHDT and YYEEEE. CDR3 protein: CASSEDRGNTGELFF.

The CDR3 here is CASSTGSGGDTGELFF. The chain joins TRBV18 to TRBJ2-2; TCRdb proposes TRBD2, but this gene call is untestable without DNA. This CDR3 region has 16 residues. Germline-derived CDR1 and CDR2 are KGHSH and LQKENI.

The CDR3 spells CASSPRTGGDYGYTF. J is TRBJ1-2 and V is TRBV7-9; TCRdb calls TRBD1, which cannot be checked without DNA. This CDR3 region has 15 residues. Germline CDR1 is SEHNR and CDR2 is FQNEAQ (reference sequence). Supplemented by reference TRBV7-9 and TRBJ1-2, the full variable domain reads DTGVSQNPRHKITKRGQNVTFRCDPISEHNRLYWYRQTLGQGPEFLTYFQNEAQLEKSRLLSDRFSAERPKGSFSTLEIQRTEQGDSAMYLCASSPRTGGDYGYTFGSGTRLTVV.

V gene TRBV7-2 combines with J gene TRBJ1-6. CDR3 size: 14 residues. The germline V gene has CDR1 SGHTA and CDR2 FQGNSA. The CDR3 is CASSFSGGDSPLHF.

This chain's CDR3 is CAISESTEKGQPQHF. The chain uses TRBV10-3 and TRBJ1-5. The CDR3 length is 15 residues. Per the germline V gene, CDR1 is ENHRY and CDR2 is SYGVKD.

This chain joins TRBV20-1 and TRBJ2-5; TCRdb names TRBD2, which stays unverified in the absence of DNA. Germline V gene lookup returns CDR1 DFQATT and CDR2 SNEGSKA (reference sequence). This CDR3 spans 13 amino acids. CDR3 amino acids: CSARAPSVETQYF.

CDR3 residues: CASSLLVGGRITDTQYF. The rearrangement uses TRBV7-2 and TRBJ2-3; TCRdb selects TRBD2, and the lack of DNA leaves this call unchecked. CDR3 length: 17 residues. Germline assignment: CDR1 SGHTA and CDR2 FQGNSA.